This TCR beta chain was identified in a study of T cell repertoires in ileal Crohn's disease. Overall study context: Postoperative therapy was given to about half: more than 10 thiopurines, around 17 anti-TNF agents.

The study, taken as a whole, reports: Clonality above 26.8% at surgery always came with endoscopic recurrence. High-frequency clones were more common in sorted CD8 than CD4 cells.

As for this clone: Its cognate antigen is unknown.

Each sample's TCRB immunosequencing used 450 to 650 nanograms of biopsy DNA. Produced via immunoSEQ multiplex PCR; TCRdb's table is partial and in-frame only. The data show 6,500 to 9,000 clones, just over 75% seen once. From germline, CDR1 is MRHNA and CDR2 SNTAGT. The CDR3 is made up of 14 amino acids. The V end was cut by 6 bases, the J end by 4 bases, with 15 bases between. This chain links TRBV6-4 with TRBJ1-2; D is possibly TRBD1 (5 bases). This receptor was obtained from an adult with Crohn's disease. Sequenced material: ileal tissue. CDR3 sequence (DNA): TGTGCCAGCAGACCGCAGGGATATGGCTATGGCTACACCTTC. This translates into CASRPQGYGYGYTF.